Given below is one T cell receptor beta chain in context. The antigen is undetermined. The data stem from a study of shared clonotypes between healthy human individuals. Deep-level assay runs were performed. Measured with immunoSEQ multiplex PCR; TCRdb has only the in-frame clones, and not every one. The profile shows about 2.3 million clones, roughly 93% of them singletons. Study observations and caveats: Researchers found naive subsets generally carried larger estimated richness than memory subsets.

The receptor was isolated from a young man in good health. Some clones in this sample may be carry-over from other donors' samples. The material sequenced was naive CD4+ T cells from PBMCs. Subset meaning: CD45RA+ positively selected.

The CDR3 nucleotides read TGTGCCAGCAGTGAAGCATCAGGAGGTTACTCTGGAAACACCATATATTTT. This translates into CASSEASGGYSGNTIYF. The chain joins TRBV2 to TRBJ1-3; D unresolved. CDR3 length: 17 amino acids. Per the germline V gene, CDR1 is SNHLY and CDR2 is FYNNEI. Deletions cut 0 bases from V and 0 bases from J, with 12 bases between.